The T cell receptor (beta chain) described here comes from a study of cytomegalovirus exposure and HLA in healthy donors. PCR involved 60 Vbeta and 13 Jbeta primers. Sequencing was performed with immunoSEQ multiplex PCR; in TCRdb, only in-frame clones are kept and a portion is missing. The sample lists around 100,000 clones, 70% to 85% occurring once. The germline gives CDR1 SGHNT, CDR2 YENEEA. The J segment lost 7 bases and the V segment lost 5 bases, leaving 10 bases of the junction unmatched. The CDR3 has 16 residues. The clonotype was recovered from a woman aged 40 to 50 in good health and CMV-seronegative. This sequence joins TRBV11-3 and TRBJ2-2, with 10 bases matching TRBD2. Sequenced material: PBMCs. For the CDR3, the DNA is TGTGCCAGCAGCCCACAACCTAGCGGGAGAGGCGGGGAGCTGTTTTTT. Translating it yields CASSPQPSGRGGELFF.